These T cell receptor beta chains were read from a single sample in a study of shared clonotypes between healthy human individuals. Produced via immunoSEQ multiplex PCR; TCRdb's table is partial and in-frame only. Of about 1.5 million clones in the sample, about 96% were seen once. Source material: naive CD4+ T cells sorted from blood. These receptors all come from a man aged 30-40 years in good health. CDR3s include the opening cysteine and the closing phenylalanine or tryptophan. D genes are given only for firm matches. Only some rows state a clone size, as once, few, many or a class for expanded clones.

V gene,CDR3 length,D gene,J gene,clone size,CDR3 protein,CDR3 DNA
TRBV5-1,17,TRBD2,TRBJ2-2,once,CASSGGTSGRGTGELFF,TGCGCCAGCAGCGGAGGGACTAGCGGGAGAGGCACCGGGGAGCTGTTTTTT
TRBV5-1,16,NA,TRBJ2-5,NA,CASSLAGGQIQETQYF,TGCGCCAGCAGCTTGGCCGGGGGACAGATCCAAGAGACCCAGTACTTC
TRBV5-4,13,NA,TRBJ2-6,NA,CASSLLAHNVLTF,TGTGCCAGCAGCCTTTTAGCGCACAACGTCCTGACTTTC
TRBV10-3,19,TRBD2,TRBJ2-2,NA,CAIRGIPGTSGRDTGELFF,TGTGCCATCAGAGGAATTCCCGGGACTAGCGGGAGGGACACCGGGGAGCTGTTTTTT
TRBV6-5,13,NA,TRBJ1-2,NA,CASSSVGGGGYTF,TGTGCCAGCAGCTCGGTTGGGGGGGGTGGCTACACCTTC
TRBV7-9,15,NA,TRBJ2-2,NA,CASTVGRANTGELFF,TGTGCCAGCACGGTGGGCAGGGCGAACACCGGGGAGCTGTTTTTT
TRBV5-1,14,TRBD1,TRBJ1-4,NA,CASSIDRGDEKLFF,TGCGCCAGCAGCATCGACAGGGGAGATGAAAAACTGTTTTTT
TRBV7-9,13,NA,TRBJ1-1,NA,CASSLQENTEAFF,TGTGCCAGCAGCTTACAAGAGAACACTGAAGCTTTCTTT
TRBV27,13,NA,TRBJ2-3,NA,CASQRTLTDTQYF,TGTGCCAGCCAGCGCACCCTCACAGATACGCAGTATTTT
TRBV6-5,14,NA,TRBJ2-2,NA,CASSYWGADGELFF,TGTGCCAGCAGTTACTGGGGGGCAGACGGGGAGCTGTTTTTT
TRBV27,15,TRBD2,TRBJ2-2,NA,CASSLLLRGGMKLFF,TGTGCCAGCAGTTTATTGTTACGGGGGGGAATGAAGCTGTTTTTT
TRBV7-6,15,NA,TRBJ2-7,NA,CASSLDGSSSYEQYF,TGTGCCAGCAGCTTAGATGGGTCCAGTTCCTACGAGCAGTACTTC
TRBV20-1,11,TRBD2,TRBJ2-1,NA,CSARTSGRQFF,TGCAGTGCTAGAACTAGCGGGAGGCAGTTCTTC
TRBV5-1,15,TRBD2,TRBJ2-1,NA,CASSAPGGSYNEQFF,TGCGCCAGCAGCGCACCGGGGGGATCCTACAATGAGCAGTTCTTC
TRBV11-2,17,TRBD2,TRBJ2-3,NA,CASSTRTSGTSTDTQYF,TGTGCCAGCAGCACCAGGACTAGCGGGACAAGCACAGATACGCAGTATTTT
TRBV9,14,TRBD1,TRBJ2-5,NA,CASSVDRGQETQYF,TGTGCCAGCAGCGTCGACAGGGGCCAAGAGACCCAGTACTTC